This is a list of T cell receptor beta chains from one sample in a study of beta chain features in type 1 diabetes. Clones were read by immunoSEQ multiplex PCR, and TCRdb kept only the in-frame ones, dropping some. Altogether 200,000 to 250,000 clones are present, 25% to 30% being singletons, with the ten largest covering approximately 4%. Sequenced: central memory CD4+ T cells from blood. The source is a man aged 25 to 40 in good health. The CDR3 runs from the conserved cysteine through the conserved F or W. D genes are given only for firm matches. Size is omitted from some rows. Given values are once, few, many or a class for expanded clones.

cdr3_nt: TGTGCCAGCAGCTTAGCGCAAAGCGGGGCCTACGAGCAGTACTTC
cdr3_aa: CASSLAQSGAYEQYF
clone_size: few
d_call: TRBD2
j_call: TRBJ2-7
v_call: TRBV7-2

cdr3_nt: TGCGCCAGCACCCTTCGAGCAGGGGGCTGGGACGAGCAGTACTTC
cdr3_aa: CASTLRAGGWDEQYF
clone_size: once
d_call: TRBD1
j_call: TRBJ2-7
v_call: TRBV5-1

cdr3_nt: TGTGCCATCAGGGGGGCGGGAGAGACAGATACGCAGTATTTT
cdr3_aa: CAIRGAGETDTQYF
clone_size: -
d_call: -
j_call: TRBJ2-3
v_call: TRBV10-3

cdr3_nt: TGTGCCAGCAGCTTCAGCGGGGGGGCCTTAGAGACCCAGTACTTC
cdr3_aa: CASSFSGGALETQYF
clone_size: many
d_call: TRBD2
j_call: TRBJ2-5
v_call: TRBV7-9

cdr3_nt: TGTGCCAGCAGCCACTTCCAGGGAGCAGACACTGAAGCTTTCTTT
cdr3_aa: CASSHFQGADTEAFF
clone_size: -
d_call: -
j_call: TRBJ1-1
v_call: TRBV6-5

cdr3_nt: TGTGCCTCCGAGGGCGGGGGTGTGCATTCACCCCTCCACTTT
cdr3_aa: CASEGGGVHSPLHF
clone_size: -
d_call: -
j_call: TRBJ1-6
v_call: TRBV30

cdr3_nt: TGTGCCAGCAGCACGAGCGGGGGGGCCCAAGATACGCAGTATTTT
cdr3_aa: CASSTSGGAQDTQYF
clone_size: -
d_call: TRBD2
j_call: TRBJ2-3
v_call: TRBV11-2

cdr3_nt: TGCGCCAGCAGCTTGGGACGACAGAGCTCCTACGAGCAGTACTTC
cdr3_aa: CASSLGRQSSYEQYF
clone_size: -
d_call: -
j_call: TRBJ2-7
v_call: TRBV5-1

cdr3_nt: TGCAGCGTTGGGGAGGGACAGCCCCAGCATTTT
cdr3_aa: CSVGEGQPQHF
clone_size: few
d_call: -
j_call: TRBJ1-5
v_call: TRBV29-1

cdr3_nt: TGTGCCAGCAGCTTAGACCTGAACACTGAAGCTTTCTTT
cdr3_aa: CASSLDLNTEAFF
clone_size: -
d_call: -
j_call: TRBJ1-1
v_call: TRBV7-6

cdr3_nt: TGTGCCTGGAGGGGGGATGGCAATCAGCCCCAGCATTTT
cdr3_aa: CAWRGDGNQPQHF
clone_size: -
d_call: -
j_call: TRBJ1-5
v_call: TRBV30

cdr3_nt: TGTGCCACCAGCAGTGACTCTCGGGGCGCCATTAACTATGGCTACACCTTC
cdr3_aa: CATSSDSRGAINYGYTF
clone_size: few
d_call: -
j_call: TRBJ1-2
v_call: TRBV15

cdr3_nt: TGCGCCAGCAGCCCCATACTCAGGGACGGTGAAGCTTTCTTT
cdr3_aa: CASSPILRDGEAFF
clone_size: few
d_call: -
j_call: TRBJ1-1
v_call: TRBV4-1

cdr3_nt: TGTGCCAGCAGGAAGCGGGGCTCCTACAATGAGCAGTTCTTC
cdr3_aa: CASRKRGSYNEQFF
clone_size: few
d_call: TRBD2
j_call: TRBJ2-1
v_call: TRBV7-9

cdr3_nt: TGTGCCAGCAGCTTCAGGACTAGCGGGAGTGTCGGTTACAATGAGCAGTTCTTC
cdr3_aa: CASSFRTSGSVGYNEQFF
clone_size: few
d_call: TRBD2
j_call: TRBJ2-1
v_call: TRBV7-2

cdr3_nt: TGTGCCAGCAGCCAAGCCGAAGTCTCCCGGAGCTCCTACGAGCAGTACTTC
cdr3_aa: CASSQAEVSRSSYEQYF
clone_size: -
d_call: -
j_call: TRBJ2-7
v_call: TRBV4-2

cdr3_nt: TGTGCCAGCAGCAGAGGGGACAGTCAAGAGACCCAGTACTTC
cdr3_aa: CASSRGDSQETQYF
clone_size: -
d_call: TRBD1
j_call: TRBJ2-5
v_call: TRBV6-1

cdr3_nt: TGTGCCAGCAGCCCTCTCACTAGCGGCGCAACCGGGGAGCTGTTTTTT
cdr3_aa: CASSPLTSGATGELFF
clone_size: -
d_call: TRBD2
j_call: TRBJ2-2
v_call: TRBV7-2

cdr3_nt: TGTGCCAGCAGCTTAGCTAGCGGGGGCCGCACAGATACGCAGTATTTT
cdr3_aa: CASSLASGGRTDTQYF
clone_size: -
d_call: TRBD2
j_call: TRBJ2-3
v_call: TRBV7-2

cdr3_nt: TGTGCCAGTAGTATAGATAGGTGGAATTCACCCCTCCACTTT
cdr3_aa: CASSIDRWNSPLHF
clone_size: -
d_call: -
j_call: TRBJ1-6
v_call: TRBV19

cdr3_nt: TGTGCCAGCTCACCACCGGCCGGCTACGAGCAGTACTTC
cdr3_aa: CASSPPAGYEQYF
clone_size: few
d_call: -
j_call: TRBJ2-7
v_call: TRBV18

cdr3_nt: TGTGCCAGCAGCTTTACCGGGACAGCTTCCTACGAGCAGTACTTC
cdr3_aa: CASSFTGTASYEQYF
clone_size: many
d_call: TRBD1
j_call: TRBJ2-7
v_call: TRBV7-2

cdr3_nt: TGCAGCGTTGAAGGCGGGAGGGGGTCCTACAATGAGCAGTTCTTC
cdr3_aa: CSVEGGRGSYNEQFF
clone_size: few
d_call: TRBD2
j_call: TRBJ2-1
v_call: TRBV29-1

cdr3_nt: TGTGCCAGCAGCCAAGAGGTGGCAGGGAATTCACCCCTCCACTTT
cdr3_aa: CASSQEVAGNSPLHF
clone_size: -
d_call: -
j_call: TRBJ1-6
v_call: TRBV4-2

cdr3_nt: TGTGCCTGGGCCCCCAGGGACTTCACAGATACGCAGTATTTT
cdr3_aa: CAWAPRDFTDTQYF
clone_size: -
d_call: -
j_call: TRBJ2-3
v_call: TRBV30

cdr3_nt: TGTGCCAGCAGCTTAGGCCGTCCGAGGGGTTACAATGAGCAGTTCTTC
cdr3_aa: CASSLGRPRGYNEQFF
clone_size: few
d_call: -
j_call: TRBJ2-1
v_call: TRBV11-2

cdr3_nt: TGTGCCTGGAGTGGAAGAAGGGGGGACTATGGCTACACCTTC
cdr3_aa: CAWSGRRGDYGYTF
clone_size: -
d_call: -
j_call: TRBJ1-2
v_call: TRBV30

cdr3_nt: TGTGCCAGCAGCCAATCCAATGAGCAGTTCTTC
cdr3_aa: CASSQSNEQFF
clone_size: -
d_call: -
j_call: TRBJ2-1
v_call: TRBV14

cdr3_nt: TGTGCCAGCAGTGCTTCCCGGACAGGGGTGGTAGGCGAGCAGTACTTC
cdr3_aa: CASSASRTGVVGEQYF
clone_size: many
d_call: TRBD1
j_call: TRBJ2-7
v_call: TRBV27

cdr3_nt: TGCGCCAGCAGCAGCGGACAGCTTACAGATACGCAGTATTTT
cdr3_aa: CASSSGQLTDTQYF
clone_size: -
d_call: -
j_call: TRBJ2-3
v_call: TRBV5-1

cdr3_nt: TGTGCCAGCAGCGCAGCCCCGCGGGGGAGCTCTGGAAACACCATATATTTT
cdr3_aa: CASSAAPRGSSGNTIYF
clone_size: -
d_call: -
j_call: TRBJ1-3
v_call: TRBV9

cdr3_nt: TGTGCCAGCAGCTATACCGGGGATACGCAGTATTTT
cdr3_aa: CASSYTGDTQYF
clone_size: few
d_call: -
j_call: TRBJ2-3
v_call: TRBV7-8

cdr3_nt: TGTGCCAGCAGCACAGGTGTCTATGGCTACACCTTC
cdr3_aa: CASSTGVYGYTF
clone_size: few
d_call: -
j_call: TRBJ1-2
v_call: TRBV21-1

cdr3_nt: TGTGCCAGCTCACCTACAGTCCACGGTCCGAACACCGGGGAGCTGTTTTTT
cdr3_aa: CASSPTVHGPNTGELFF
clone_size: -
d_call: -
j_call: TRBJ2-2
v_call: TRBV18

cdr3_nt: TGTGCCAGCAGCCAGACACTGAACACTGAAGCTTTCTTT
cdr3_aa: CASSQTLNTEAFF
clone_size: -
d_call: -
j_call: TRBJ1-1
v_call: TRBV7-9

cdr3_nt: TGTGCCAGCAGTTTTCTAAGCACAGATACGCAGTATTTT
cdr3_aa: CASSFLSTDTQYF
clone_size: once
d_call: -
j_call: TRBJ2-3
v_call: TRBV27

cdr3_nt: TGTGCCAGCTCAAGACAGGGTAGAGGGGAGCAGTACTTC
cdr3_aa: CASSRQGRGEQYF
clone_size: few
d_call: TRBD1
j_call: TRBJ2-7
v_call: TRBV18

cdr3_nt: TGTGCCAGCAGCTTGGCACCCCGGGGATCGGAAAACATTCAGTACTTC
cdr3_aa: CASSLAPRGSENIQYF
clone_size: -
d_call: -
j_call: TRBJ2-4
v_call: TRBV5-4

cdr3_nt: TGTGCCAGCAGCCCCCAGGGACTCACCTACGAGCAGTACTTC
cdr3_aa: CASSPQGLTYEQYF
clone_size: -
d_call: -
j_call: TRBJ2-7
v_call: TRBV27

cdr3_nt: TGTGCCAGCAGCTTAGCGGCTAGCGGCTTCTACAATGAGCAGTTCTTC
cdr3_aa: CASSLAASGFYNEQFF
clone_size: few
d_call: TRBD2
j_call: TRBJ2-1
v_call: TRBV7-6

cdr3_nt: TGTGCCAGCAGCTTGGGCATACGGGAGCGGCAAGAGACCCAGTACTTC
cdr3_aa: CASSLGIRERQETQYF
clone_size: -
d_call: -
j_call: TRBJ2-5
v_call: TRBV7-2

cdr3_nt: TGTGCCAGCAGCTTAGGGAATCCCGGGGCCAAAAACATTCAGTACTTC
cdr3_aa: CASSLGNPGAKNIQYF
clone_size: few
d_call: -
j_call: TRBJ2-4
v_call: TRBV7-9

cdr3_nt: TGTGCCAGCTCACGGGGACAGACCTACGAGCAGTACTTC
cdr3_aa: CASSRGQTYEQYF
clone_size: few
d_call: TRBD1
j_call: TRBJ2-7
v_call: TRBV25-1

cdr3_nt: TGCGCCAGCAGCCCGGGACAGGCCTCCTCACCCCTCCACTTT
cdr3_aa: CASSPGQASSPLHF
clone_size: -
d_call: TRBD1
j_call: TRBJ1-6
v_call: TRBV5-1

cdr3_nt: TGTGCCAGCAGGGCGACGGGAGGGAGCGAGACCCAGTACTTC
cdr3_aa: CASRATGGSETQYF
clone_size: -
d_call: TRBD2
j_call: TRBJ2-5
v_call: TRBV6-5

cdr3_nt: TGTGCCAGCAGTTTTTGGAACACCGGGGAGCTGTTTTTT
cdr3_aa: CASSFWNTGELFF
clone_size: many
d_call: -
j_call: TRBJ2-2
v_call: TRBV27

cdr3_nt: TGCGCCAGCAGCTTGGATGGGACAGACTTCTACGAGCAGTACTTC
cdr3_aa: CASSLDGTDFYEQYF
clone_size: few
d_call: TRBD1
j_call: TRBJ2-7
v_call: TRBV5-1

cdr3_nt: TGTGCCAGCAGCCAAGAGAACAGACACCCAAACTTC
cdr3_aa: CASSQENRHPNF
clone_size: -
d_call: -
j_call: TRBJ2-7
v_call: TRBV14

cdr3_nt: TGTGCCAGCAGTCGACCCAGGGTGCGGGAGCGCTACGAGCAGTACTTC
cdr3_aa: CASSRPRVRERYEQYF
clone_size: few
d_call: TRBD2
j_call: TRBJ2-7
v_call: TRBV28

cdr3_nt: TGTGCCAGCAGCCCAAGCGGTAGGGCCTACGAGCAGTACTTC
cdr3_aa: CASSPSGRAYEQYF
clone_size: many
d_call: -
j_call: TRBJ2-7
v_call: TRBV7-2

cdr3_nt: TGTGCCAGCAGCGTAGGGGGAGCGGGAGTTCTAGAGACCCAGTACTTC
cdr3_aa: CASSVGGAGVLETQYF
clone_size: -
d_call: TRBD2
j_call: TRBJ2-5
v_call: TRBV9